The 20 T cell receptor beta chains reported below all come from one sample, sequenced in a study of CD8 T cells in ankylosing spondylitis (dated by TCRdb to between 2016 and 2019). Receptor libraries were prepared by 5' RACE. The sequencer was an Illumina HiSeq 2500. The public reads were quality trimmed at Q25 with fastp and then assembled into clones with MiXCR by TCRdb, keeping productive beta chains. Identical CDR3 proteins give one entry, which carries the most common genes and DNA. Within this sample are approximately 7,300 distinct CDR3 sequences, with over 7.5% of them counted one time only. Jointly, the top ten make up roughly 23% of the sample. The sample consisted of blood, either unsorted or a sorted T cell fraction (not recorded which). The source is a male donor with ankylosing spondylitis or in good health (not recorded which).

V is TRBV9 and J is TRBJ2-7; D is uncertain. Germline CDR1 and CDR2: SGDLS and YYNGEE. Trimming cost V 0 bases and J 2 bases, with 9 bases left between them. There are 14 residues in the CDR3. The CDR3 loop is CASSVGPGPYEQYV. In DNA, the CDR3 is TGTGCCAGCAGCGTAGGGCCGGGTCCCTACGAGCAGTACGTC.

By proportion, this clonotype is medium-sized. CDR3 sequence: CASSVGAYNEQFF. CDR3 DNA: TGTGCCAGCAGCGTAGGGGCATACAATGAGCAGTTCTTC. The V and J genes are TRBV9 and TRBJ2-1, with D uncertain. The V end was cut by 0 bases, the J end by 4 bases, with 5 bases between. This CDR3 comprises 13 residues. From germline, CDR1 is SGDLS and CDR2 YYNGEE.

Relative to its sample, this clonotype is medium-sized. The chain's CDR3 is CASSVDGRTNQPQHF. Here the CDR3 DNA reads TGTGCCAGCAGCGTAGATGGCAGGACCAATCAGCCCCAGCATTTT. The J gene is TRBJ1-5, the V gene TRBV9; D not certain. The ends were cut back, 0 bases at V and 3 bases at J, with 10 bases in the middle. Germline loops: CDR1 SGDLS, CDR2 YYNGEE. The CDR3 contains 15 residues.

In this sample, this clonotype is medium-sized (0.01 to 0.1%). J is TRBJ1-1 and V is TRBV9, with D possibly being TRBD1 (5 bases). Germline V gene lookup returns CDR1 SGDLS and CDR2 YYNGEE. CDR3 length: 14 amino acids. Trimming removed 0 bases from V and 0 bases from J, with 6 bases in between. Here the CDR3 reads CASSVGGMNTEAFF. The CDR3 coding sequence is TGTGCCAGCAGCGTAGGGGGGATGAACACTGAAGCTTTCTTT.

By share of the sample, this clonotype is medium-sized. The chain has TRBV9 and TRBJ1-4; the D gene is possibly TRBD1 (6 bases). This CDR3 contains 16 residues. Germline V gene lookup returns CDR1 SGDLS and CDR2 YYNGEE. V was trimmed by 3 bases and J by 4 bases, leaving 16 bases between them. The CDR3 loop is CASSAGSGALNEKLFF. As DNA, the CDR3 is TGTGCCAGCAGCGCGGGGTCAGGGGCCCTTAATGAAAAACTGTTTTTT.

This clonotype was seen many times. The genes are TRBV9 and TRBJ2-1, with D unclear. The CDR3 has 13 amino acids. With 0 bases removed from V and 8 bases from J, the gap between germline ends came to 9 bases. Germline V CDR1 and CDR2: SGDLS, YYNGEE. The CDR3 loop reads CASSVGSVDEQFF. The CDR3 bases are TGTGCCAGCAGCGTAGGTTCCGTCGATGAGCAGTTCTTC.

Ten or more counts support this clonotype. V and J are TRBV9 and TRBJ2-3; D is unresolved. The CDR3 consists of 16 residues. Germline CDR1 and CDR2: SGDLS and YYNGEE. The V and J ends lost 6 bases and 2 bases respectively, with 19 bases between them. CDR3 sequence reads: CASTDTLDLTTDTQYF. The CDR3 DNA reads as TGTGCCAGCACCGATACACTGGACCTAACCACAGATACGCAGTATTTT.

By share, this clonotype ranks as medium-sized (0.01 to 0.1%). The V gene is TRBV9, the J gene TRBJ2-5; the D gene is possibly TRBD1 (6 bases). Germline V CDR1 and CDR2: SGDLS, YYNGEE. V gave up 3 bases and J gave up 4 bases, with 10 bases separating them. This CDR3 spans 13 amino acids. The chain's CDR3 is CASSGDRSETQYF. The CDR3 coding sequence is TGTGCCAGCAGCGGCGACAGGTCAGAGACCCAGTACTTC.

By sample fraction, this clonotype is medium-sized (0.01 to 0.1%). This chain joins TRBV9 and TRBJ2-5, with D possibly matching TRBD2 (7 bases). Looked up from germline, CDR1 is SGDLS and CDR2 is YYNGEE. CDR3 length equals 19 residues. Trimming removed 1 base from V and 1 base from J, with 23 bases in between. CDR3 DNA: TGTGCCAGCAGCGTAAAGGGGAGCCTCGGGGGAGGGGGCCAAGAGACCCAGTACTTC. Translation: CASSVKGSLGGGGQETQYF.

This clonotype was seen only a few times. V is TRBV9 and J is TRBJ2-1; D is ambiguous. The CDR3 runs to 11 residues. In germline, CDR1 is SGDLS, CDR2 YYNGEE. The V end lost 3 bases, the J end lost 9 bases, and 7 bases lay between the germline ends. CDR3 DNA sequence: TGTGCCAGCAGCGCGAGTCGTGAGCAGTTCTTC. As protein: CASSASREQFF.

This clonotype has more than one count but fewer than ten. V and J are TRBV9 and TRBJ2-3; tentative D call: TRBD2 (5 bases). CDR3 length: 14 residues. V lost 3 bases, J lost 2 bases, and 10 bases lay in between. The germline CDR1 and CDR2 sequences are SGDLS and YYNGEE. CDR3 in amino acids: CASSATTHTDTQYF. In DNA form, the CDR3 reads TGTGCCAGCAGCGCGACTACCCACACAGATACGCAGTATTTT.

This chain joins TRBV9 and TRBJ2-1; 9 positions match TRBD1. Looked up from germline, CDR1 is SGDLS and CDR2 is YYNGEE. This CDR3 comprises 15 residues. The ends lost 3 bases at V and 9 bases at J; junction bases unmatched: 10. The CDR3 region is CASSAGQGFGSEQFF. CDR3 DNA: TGTGCCAGCAGCGCAGGACAGGGGTTTGGGAGTGAGCAGTTCTTC.

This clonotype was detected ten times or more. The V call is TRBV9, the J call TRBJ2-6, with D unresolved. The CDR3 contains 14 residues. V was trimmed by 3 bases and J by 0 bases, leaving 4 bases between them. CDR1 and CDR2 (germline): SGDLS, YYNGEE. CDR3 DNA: TGTGCCAGCAGCGGCGGCTCTGGGGCCAACGTCCTGACTTTC. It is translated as CASSGGSGANVLTF.

The chain's CDR3 is CASSVGGGAGTDTQYF. The CDR3 DNA reads as TGTGCCAGCAGCGTTGGCGGGGGGGCCGGCACAGATACGCAGTATTTT. V and J are TRBV9 and TRBJ2-3, with 9 positions matching TRBD2. The germline gives CDR1 SGDLS, CDR2 YYNGEE. This CDR3 region has 16 residues. Unmatched junction bases numbered 5, after V lost 2 bases and J lost 1 base.

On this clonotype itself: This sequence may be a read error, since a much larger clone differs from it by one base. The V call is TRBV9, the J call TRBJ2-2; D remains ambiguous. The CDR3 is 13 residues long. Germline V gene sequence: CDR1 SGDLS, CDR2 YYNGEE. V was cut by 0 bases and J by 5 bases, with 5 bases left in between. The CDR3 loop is CASSVDSTGELFF. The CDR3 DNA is TGTGCCAGCAGCGTAGATAGTACCGGGGAGCTGTTTTTT.

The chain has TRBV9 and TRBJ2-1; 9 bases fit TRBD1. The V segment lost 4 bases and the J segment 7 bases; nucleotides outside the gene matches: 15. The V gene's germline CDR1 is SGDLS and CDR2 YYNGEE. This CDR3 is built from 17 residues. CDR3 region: CASSHPMTGGRENEQFF. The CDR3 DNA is TGTGCCAGCAGCCACCCCATGACAGGGGGTAGGGAAAATGAGCAGTTCTTC. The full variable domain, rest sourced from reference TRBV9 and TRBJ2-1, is DSGVTQTPKHLITATGQRVTLRCSPRSGDLSVYWYQQSLDQGLQFLIQYYNGEERAKGNILERFSAQQFPDLHSELNLSSLELGDSALYFCASSHPMTGGRENEQFFGPGTRLTVL.

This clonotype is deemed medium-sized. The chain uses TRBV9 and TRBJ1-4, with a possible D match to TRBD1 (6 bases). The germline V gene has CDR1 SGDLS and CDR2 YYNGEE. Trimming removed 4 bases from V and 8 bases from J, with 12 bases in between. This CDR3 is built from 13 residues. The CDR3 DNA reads TGTGCCAGCAGCTCTCGGACAGTAGAAAAACTGTTTTTT. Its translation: CASSSRTVEKLFF.

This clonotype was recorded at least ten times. CDR3 nucleotide sequence: TGTGCCAGCGGACAGGGGAGGGGTATAACCAATGAGCAGTTCTTC. It is translated as CASGQGRGITNEQFF. The chain combines TRBV9 with TRBJ2-1; TRBD1 aligns across 9 bases. CDR3 length: 15 residues. Germline loops: CDR1 SGDLS, CDR2 YYNGEE. Losses at the gene ends were 7 bases for V and 6 bases for J; bases not matched to a gene: 11.

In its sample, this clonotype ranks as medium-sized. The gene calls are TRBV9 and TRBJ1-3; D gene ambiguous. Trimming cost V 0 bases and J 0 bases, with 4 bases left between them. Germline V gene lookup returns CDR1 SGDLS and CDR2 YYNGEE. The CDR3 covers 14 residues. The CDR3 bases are TGTGCCAGCAGCGTAGGACACTCTGGAAACACCATATATTTT. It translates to CASSVGHSGNTIYF.

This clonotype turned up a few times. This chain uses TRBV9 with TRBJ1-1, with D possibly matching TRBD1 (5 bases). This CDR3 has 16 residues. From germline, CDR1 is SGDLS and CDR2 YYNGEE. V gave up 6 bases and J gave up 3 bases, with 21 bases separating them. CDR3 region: CASNCRPGLRDTEAFF. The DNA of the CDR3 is TGTGCCAGCAACTGTCGCCCGGGACTTAGAGACACTGAAGCTTTCTTT.